This T cell receptor beta chain stems from a study of blood T cell repertoires in COVID-19. Study context: Acute-phase and convalescent COVID-19 samples originated in the United States, Italy and Spain. Sources were T cells, B-cell-depleted T cells, or PBMCs; the material itself was cDNA or gDNA.

Germline-derived CDR1 and CDR2 are ENHRY and SYGVKD. The CDR3 spans 12 residues. Methods used by the authors: Amplified reference gene primers provided the basis for estimating nucleated cell counts. Data came from immunoSEQ multiplex PCR; TCRdb stores just in-frame clones and leaves some out. V, J and clone size are taken as reported in that table, and D and trimming were inferred from the DNA itself. Altogether roughly 200,000 clones are present, roughly 88% being singletons, with the ten largest covering 1.5%. This clonotype was obtained from a man in his late teens or twenties with active or convalescent COVID-19. This chain joins TRBV10-3 and TRBJ2-7; 11 bases are shared with TRBD2. Sample: peripheral blood. CDR3: CGASGGSYEQYF. CDR3 bases: TGTGGGGCTAGCGGGGGGTCCTACGAGCAGTACTTC.